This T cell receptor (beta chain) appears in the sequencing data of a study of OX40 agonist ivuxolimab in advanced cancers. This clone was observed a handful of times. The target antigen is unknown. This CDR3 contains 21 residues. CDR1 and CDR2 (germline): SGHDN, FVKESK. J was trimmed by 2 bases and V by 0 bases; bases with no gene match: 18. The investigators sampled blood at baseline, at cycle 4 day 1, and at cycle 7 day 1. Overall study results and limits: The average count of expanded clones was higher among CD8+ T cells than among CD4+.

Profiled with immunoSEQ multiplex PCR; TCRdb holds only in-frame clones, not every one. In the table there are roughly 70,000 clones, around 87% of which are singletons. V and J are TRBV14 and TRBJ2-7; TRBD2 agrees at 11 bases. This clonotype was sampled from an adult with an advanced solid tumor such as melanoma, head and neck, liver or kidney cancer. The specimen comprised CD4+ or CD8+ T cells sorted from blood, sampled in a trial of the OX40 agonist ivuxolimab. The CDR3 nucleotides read TGTGCCAGCAGCCAAGATGAACTAGCGGGGGTACTGTCGGCCACACCCTACGAGCAGTACTTC. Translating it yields CASSQDELAGVLSATPYEQYF.